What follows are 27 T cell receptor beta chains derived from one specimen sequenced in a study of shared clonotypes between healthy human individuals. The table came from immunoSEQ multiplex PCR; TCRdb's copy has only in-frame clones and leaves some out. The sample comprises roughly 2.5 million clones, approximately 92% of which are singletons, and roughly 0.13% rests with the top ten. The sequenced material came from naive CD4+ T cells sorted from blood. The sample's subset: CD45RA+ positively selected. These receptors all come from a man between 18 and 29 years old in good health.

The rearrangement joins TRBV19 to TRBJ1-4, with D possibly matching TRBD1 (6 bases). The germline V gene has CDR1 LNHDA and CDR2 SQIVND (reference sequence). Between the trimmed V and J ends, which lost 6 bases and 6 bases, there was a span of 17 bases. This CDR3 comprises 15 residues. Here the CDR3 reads CASRDGQFGDEKLFF. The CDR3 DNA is TGTGCCAGTAGAGACGGACAGTTCGGAGATGAAAAACTGTTTTTT. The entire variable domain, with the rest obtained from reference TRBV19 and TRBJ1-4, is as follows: DGGITQSPKYLFRKEGQNVTLSCEQNLNHDAMYWYRQDPGQGLRLIYYSQIVNDFQKGDIAEGYSVSREKKESFPLTVTSAQKNPTAFYLCASRDGQFGDEKLFFGSGTQLSVL.

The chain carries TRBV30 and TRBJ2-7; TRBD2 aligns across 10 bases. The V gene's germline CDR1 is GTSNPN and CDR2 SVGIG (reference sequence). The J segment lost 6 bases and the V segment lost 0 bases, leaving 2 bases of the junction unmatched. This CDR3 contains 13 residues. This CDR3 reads CAWSVTSGVEQYF. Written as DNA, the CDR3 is TGTGCCTGGAGTGTAACTAGCGGGGTCGAGCAGTACTTC.

CDR3 protein: CASSLSRDLMESYNEQFF. For the CDR3, the DNA is TGTGCCAGCAGCTTATCCCGGGACTTGATGGAGTCCTACAATGAGCAGTTCTTC. The J gene is TRBJ2-1, the V gene TRBV9; TRBD2 might be the D (6 bases). The CDR3 contains 18 residues. Germline-derived CDR1 and CDR2 are SGDLS and YYNGEE. The V end lost 4 bases, the J end lost 1 base, and 21 bases lay between the germline ends. Combining the CDR3 with reference TRBV9 and TRBJ2-1 gives the whole variable domain DSGVTQTPKHLITATGQRVTLRCSPRSGDLSVYWYQQSLDQGLQFLIQYYNGEERAKGNILERFSAQQFPDLHSELNLSSLELGDSALYFCASSLSRDLMESYNEQFFGPGTRLTVL.

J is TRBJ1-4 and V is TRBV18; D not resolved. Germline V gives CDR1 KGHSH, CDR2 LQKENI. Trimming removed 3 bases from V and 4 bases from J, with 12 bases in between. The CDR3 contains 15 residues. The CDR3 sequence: CASSPAGSGNEKLFF. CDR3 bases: TGTGCCAGCTCACCCGCCGGTTCGGGTAATGAAAAACTGTTTTTT.

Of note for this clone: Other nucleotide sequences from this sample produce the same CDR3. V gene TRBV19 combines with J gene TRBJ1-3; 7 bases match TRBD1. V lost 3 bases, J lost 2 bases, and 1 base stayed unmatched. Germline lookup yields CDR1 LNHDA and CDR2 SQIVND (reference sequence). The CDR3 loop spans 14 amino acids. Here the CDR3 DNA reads TGTGCCAGTAGTATCAGGGGGGCTGGAAACACCATATATTTT. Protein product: CASSIRGAGNTIYF. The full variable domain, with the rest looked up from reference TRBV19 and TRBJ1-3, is DGGITQSPKYLFRKEGQNVTLSCEQNLNHDAMYWYRQDPGQGLRLIYYSQIVNDFQKGDIAEGYSVSREKKESFPLTVTSAQKNPTAFYLCASSIRGAGNTIYFGEGSWLTVV.

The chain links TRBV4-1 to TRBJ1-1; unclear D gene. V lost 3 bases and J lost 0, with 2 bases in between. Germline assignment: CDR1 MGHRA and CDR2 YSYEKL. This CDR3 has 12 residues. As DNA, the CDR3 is TGCGCCAGCAGCCAGATGAACACTGAAGCTTTCTTT. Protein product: CASSQMNTEAFF.

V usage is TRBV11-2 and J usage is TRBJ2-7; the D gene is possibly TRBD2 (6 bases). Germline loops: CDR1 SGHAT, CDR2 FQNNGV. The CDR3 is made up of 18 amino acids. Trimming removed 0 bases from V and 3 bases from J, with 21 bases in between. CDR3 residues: CASSLEGSWGVSGYEQYF. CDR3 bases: TGTGCCAGCAGCTTAGAGGGGTCCTGGGGGGTGTCAGGCTACGAGCAGTACTTC.

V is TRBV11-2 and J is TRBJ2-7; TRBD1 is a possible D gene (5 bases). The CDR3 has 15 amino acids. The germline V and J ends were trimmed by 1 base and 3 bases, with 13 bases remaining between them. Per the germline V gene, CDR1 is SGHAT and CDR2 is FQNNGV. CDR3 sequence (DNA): TGTGCCAGCAGCTTAGGACCCAGGGCCTACTACGAGCAGTACTTC. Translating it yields CASSLGPRAYYEQYF.

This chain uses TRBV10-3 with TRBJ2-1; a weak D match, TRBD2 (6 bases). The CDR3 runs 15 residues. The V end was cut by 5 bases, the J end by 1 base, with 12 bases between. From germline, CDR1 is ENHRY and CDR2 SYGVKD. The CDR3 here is CAISPSGGSYNEQFF. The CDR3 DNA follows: TGTGCCATCAGTCCCAGTGGGGGGTCCTACAATGAGCAGTTCTTC.

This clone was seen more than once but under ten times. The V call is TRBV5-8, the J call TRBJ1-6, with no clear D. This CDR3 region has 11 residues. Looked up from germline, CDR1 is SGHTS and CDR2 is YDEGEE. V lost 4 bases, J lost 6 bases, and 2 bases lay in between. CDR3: CASSINSPLHF. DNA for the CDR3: TGTGCCAGCAGCATTAATTCACCCCTCCACTTT.

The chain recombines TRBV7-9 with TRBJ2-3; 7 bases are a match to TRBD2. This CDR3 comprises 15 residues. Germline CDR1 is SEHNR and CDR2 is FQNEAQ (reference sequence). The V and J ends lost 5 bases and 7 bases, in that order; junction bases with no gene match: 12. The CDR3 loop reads CASSRILRGDYTQYF. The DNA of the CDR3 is TGTGCCAGCAGCCGTATCCTACGGGGGGACTATACGCAGTATTTT.

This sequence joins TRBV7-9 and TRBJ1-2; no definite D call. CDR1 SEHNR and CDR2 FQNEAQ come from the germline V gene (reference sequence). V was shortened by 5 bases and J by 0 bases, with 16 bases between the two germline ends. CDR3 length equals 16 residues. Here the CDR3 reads CASSLLPQAANYGYTF. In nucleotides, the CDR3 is TGTGCCAGCAGCCTTCTACCCCAGGCTGCTAACTATGGCTACACCTTC.

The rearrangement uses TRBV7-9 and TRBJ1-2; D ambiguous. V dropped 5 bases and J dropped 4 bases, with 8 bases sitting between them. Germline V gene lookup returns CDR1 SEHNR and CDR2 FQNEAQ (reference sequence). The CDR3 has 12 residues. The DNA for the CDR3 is TGTGCCAGCAGCACCGGGGTCTATGGCTACACCTTC. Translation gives CASSTGVYGYTF.

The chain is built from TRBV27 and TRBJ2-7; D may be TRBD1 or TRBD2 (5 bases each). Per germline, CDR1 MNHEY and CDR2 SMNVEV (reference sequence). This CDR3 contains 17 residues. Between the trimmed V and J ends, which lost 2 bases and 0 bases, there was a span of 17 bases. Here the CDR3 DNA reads TGTGCCAGCAGTTTAGGGGCCCTGGGGGATAGCTCCTACGAGCAGTACTTC. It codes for CASSLGALGDSSYEQYF.

The CDR3 coding sequence is TGTGCCAGCTGGCGAGGGGCTGGAAACACCATATATTTT. This translates into CASWRGAGNTIYF. The V and J genes are TRBV2 and TRBJ1-3; D perhaps matches TRBD1 (5 bases). The CDR3 consists of 13 residues. Looked up from germline, CDR1 is SNHLY and CDR2 is FYNNEI. V gave up 8 bases and J gave up 2 bases, with 10 bases separating them. Using reference TRBV2 and TRBJ1-3 for the parts outside the CDR3, the full variable domain is EPEVTQTPSHQVTQMGQEVILRCVPISNHLYFYWYRQILGQKVEFLVSFYNNEISEKSEIFDDQFSVERPDGSNFTLKIRSTKLEDSAMYFCASWRGAGNTIYFGEGSWLTVV.

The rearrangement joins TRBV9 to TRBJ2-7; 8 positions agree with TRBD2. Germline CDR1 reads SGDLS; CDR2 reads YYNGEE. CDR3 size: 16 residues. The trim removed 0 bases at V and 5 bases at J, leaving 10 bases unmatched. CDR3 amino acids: CASSVALSAGDHEQYF. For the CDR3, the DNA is TGTGCCAGCAGCGTAGCTTTGTCAGCGGGAGACCACGAGCAGTACTTC.

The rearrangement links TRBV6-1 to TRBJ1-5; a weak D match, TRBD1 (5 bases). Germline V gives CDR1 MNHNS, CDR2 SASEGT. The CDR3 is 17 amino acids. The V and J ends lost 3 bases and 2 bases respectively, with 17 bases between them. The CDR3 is CASSDRDGVVGNQPQHF. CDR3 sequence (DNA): TGTGCCAGCAGTGACAGGGACGGGGTCGTAGGCAATCAGCCCCAGCATTTT.

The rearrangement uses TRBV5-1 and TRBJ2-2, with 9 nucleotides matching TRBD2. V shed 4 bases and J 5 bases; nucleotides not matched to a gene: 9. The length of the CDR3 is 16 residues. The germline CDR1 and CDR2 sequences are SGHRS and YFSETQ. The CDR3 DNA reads TGCGCCAGCAGCCCCTTTAGCGGGGGAGGAACCGGGGAGCTGTTTTTT. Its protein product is CASSPFSGGGTGELFF.

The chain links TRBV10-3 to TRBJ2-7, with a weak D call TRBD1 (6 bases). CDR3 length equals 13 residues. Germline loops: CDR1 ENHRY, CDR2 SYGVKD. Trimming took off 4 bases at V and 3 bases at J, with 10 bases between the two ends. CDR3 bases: TGTGCCATCAGTGGGAAGGACAGCTACGAGCAGTACTTC. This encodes CAISGKDSYEQYF.

The CDR3 loop reads CSARGGIGHTF. CDR3 sequence (DNA): TGCAGTGCTAGGGGAGGAATAGGTCACACCTTC. V usage is TRBV20-1 and J usage is TRBJ1-2, with unresolved D. Germline-derived CDR1 and CDR2 are DFQATT and SNEGSKA (reference sequence). The CDR3 is made up of 11 amino acids. V shed 3 bases and J shed 12 bases, with 14 bases lying between them.

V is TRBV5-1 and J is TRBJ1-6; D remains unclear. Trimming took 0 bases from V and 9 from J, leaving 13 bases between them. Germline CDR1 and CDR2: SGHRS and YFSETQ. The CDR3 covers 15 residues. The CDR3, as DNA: TGCGCCAGCAGCTTGGGAGGTGCGGGGAGTTCACCCCTCCACTTT. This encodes CASSLGGAGSSPLHF.

The CDR3 DNA follows: TGTGCCAGCAGCTTAACGGCAGGAAAGAACACTGAAGCTTTCTTT. Residues: CASSLTAGKNTEAFF. The rearrangement uses TRBV7-3 and TRBJ1-1; D gene ambiguous. The V gene's germline CDR1 is SGHTA and CDR2 FQGTGA. There are 15 residues in the CDR3. Trimming stripped 0 bases from V and 1 base from J, with 9 bases between.

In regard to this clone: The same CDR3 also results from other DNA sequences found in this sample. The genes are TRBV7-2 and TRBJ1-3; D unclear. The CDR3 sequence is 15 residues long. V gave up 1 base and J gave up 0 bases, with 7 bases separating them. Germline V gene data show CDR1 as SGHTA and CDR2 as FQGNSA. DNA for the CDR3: TGTGCCAGCAGCTTAGTTTCGGTCTCTGGAAACACCATATATTTT. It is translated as CASSLVSVSGNTIYF.

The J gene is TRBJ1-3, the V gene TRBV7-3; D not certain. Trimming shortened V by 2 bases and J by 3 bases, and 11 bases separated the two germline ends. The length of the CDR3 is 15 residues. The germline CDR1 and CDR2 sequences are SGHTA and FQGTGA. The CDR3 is CASSLCEVLGNTIYF. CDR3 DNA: TGTGCCAGCAGCTTATGTGAGGTGCTTGGAAACACCATATATTTT.

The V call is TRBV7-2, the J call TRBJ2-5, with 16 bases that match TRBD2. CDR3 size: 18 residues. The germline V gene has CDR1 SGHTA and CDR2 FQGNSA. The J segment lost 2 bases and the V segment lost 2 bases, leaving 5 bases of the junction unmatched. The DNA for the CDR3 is TGTGCCAGCAGCTTATTAGGGACTAGCGGGAGGGGTCAAGAGACCCAGTACTTC. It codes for CASSLLGTSGRGQETQYF.

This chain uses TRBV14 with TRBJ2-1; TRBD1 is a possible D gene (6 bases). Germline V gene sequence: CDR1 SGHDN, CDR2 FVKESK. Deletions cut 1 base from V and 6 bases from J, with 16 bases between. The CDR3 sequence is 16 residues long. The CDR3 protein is CASSQVTGMGPNEQFF. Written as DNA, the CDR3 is TGTGCCAGCAGCCAAGTTACAGGGATGGGCCCCAATGAGCAGTTCTTC.

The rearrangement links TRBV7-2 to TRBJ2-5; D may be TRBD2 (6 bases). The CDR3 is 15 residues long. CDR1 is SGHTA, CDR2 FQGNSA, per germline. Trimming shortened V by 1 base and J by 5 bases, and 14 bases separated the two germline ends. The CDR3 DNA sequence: TGTGCCAGCAGCTTAGGATATTGGGGGGAGGAGACCCAGTACTTC. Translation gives CASSLGYWGEETQYF.